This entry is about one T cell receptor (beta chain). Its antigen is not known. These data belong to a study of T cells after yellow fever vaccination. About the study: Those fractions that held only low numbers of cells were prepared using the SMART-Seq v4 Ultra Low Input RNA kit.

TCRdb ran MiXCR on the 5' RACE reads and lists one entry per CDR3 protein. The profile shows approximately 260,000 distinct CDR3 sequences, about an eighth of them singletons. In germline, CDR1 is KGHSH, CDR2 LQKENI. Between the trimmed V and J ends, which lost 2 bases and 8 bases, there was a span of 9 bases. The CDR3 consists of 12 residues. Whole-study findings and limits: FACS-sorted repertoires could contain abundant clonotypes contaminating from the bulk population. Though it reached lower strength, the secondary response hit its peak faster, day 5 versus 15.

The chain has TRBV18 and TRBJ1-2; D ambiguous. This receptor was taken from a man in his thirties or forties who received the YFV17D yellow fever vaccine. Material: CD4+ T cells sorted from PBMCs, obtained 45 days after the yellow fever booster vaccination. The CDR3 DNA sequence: TGTGCCAGCTCACCAGAACTTTACGGCTACACCTTC. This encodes CASSPELYGYTF.